Below are 21 T cell receptor beta chains sequenced from a single sample in a study of shared clonotypes between healthy human individuals. Here immunoSEQ multiplex PCR was the method, and the copy in TCRdb shows in-frame clones only, minus some. The table lists fewer than 800,000 clones, about 90% of them singletons. Terminally differentiated effector memory CD45RA+ cells were excluded by CCR7 positive selection of CD45RO-negative cells. Sequenced input: naive CD8+ T cells sorted from blood. Receptor source: a man aged 30 to 39 in good health.

The chain carries TRBV6-6 and TRBJ2-7; 10 bases are a match to TRBD1. The CDR3 totals 16 residues. The germline V gene encodes CDR1 MNHNY and CDR2 SVGAGI (reference sequence). The junction had 11 bases not matched to a gene; V was cut back by 6 bases and J by 3 bases. The CDR3 region is CASRSGVGQGIYEQYF. CDR3 nucleotides: TGTGCCAGCAGATCGGGAGTGGGACAGGGGATCTACGAGCAGTACTTC.

The chain employs TRBV11-3 and TRBJ1-1; D not certain. This CDR3 has 13 amino acids. Germline lookup yields CDR1 SGHNT and CDR2 YENEEA. Trimming took 3 bases from V and 2 from J, leaving 7 bases between them. Here the CDR3 reads CASSFGENTEAFF. CDR3 DNA sequence: TGTGCCAGCAGCTTTGGGGAAAACACTGAAGCTTTCTTT.

The chain links TRBV7-9 to TRBJ2-1, with D unresolved. Germline V gene sequence: CDR1 SEHNR, CDR2 FQNEAQ (reference sequence). The CDR3 consists of 14 residues. V dropped 3 bases and J dropped 6 bases, with 12 bases sitting between them. CDR3 DNA sequence: TGTGCCAGCAGCTTCAATGCGGTTGTCAATGAGCAGTTCTTC. Protein: CASSFNAVVNEQFF.

The rearrangement joins TRBV7-9 to TRBJ2-3; D is possibly TRBD1 or TRBD2 (5 bases each). Trimming shortened V by 4 bases and J by 1 base, and 12 bases separated the two germline ends. Germline V gives CDR1 SEHNR, CDR2 FQNEAQ (reference sequence). There are 15 residues in the CDR3. The CDR3 protein is CASSSGHGGTDTQYF. Here the CDR3 DNA reads TGTGCCAGCAGCTCGGGGCACGGGGGCACAGATACGCAGTATTTT.

V usage is TRBV15 and J usage is TRBJ2-3, with D perhaps assigned TRBD1 or TRBD2 (5 bases each). CDR1 LNHNV and CDR2 YYDKDF come from the germline V gene (reference sequence). V lost 3 bases to trimming and J lost 0 bases, with 16 bases between them. The CDR3 covers 17 residues. The CDR3 region is CATSSPSGRASTDTQYF. Written as DNA, the CDR3 is TGTGCCACCAGCAGCCCCTCGGGGCGTGCTAGCACAGATACGCAGTATTTT.

This sequence joins TRBV27 and TRBJ2-5; tentatively, D is TRBD2 (5 bases). The CDR3 consists of 12 residues. Trimming stripped 7 bases from V and 5 bases from J, with 11 bases between. Germline lookup yields CDR1 MNHEY and CDR2 SMNVEV (reference sequence). CDR3 residues: CASKMTGETQYF. DNA for the CDR3: TGTGCCAGCAAAATGACGGGGGAGACCCAGTACTTC.

The rearrangement links TRBV27 to TRBJ2-5; 7 bases map to TRBD1. V shed 5 bases and J 3 bases; nucleotides not matched to a gene: 27. CDR1 is MNHEY and CDR2 is SMNVEV in the germline V gene (reference sequence). The CDR3 is 21 amino acids. CDR3 sequence reads: CASSPRLNQRTGLVPEETQYF. The CDR3 DNA is TGTGCCAGCAGTCCAAGACTAAACCAGAGGACAGGATTGGTGCCAGAAGAGACCCAGTACTTC.

This clone has more than one count but fewer than ten. The J gene is TRBJ2-7, the V gene TRBV27; D might be TRBD2 (6 bases). Germline assignment: CDR1 MNHEY and CDR2 SMNVEV (reference sequence). The V and J ends lost 5 bases and 2 bases respectively, with 13 bases between them. The CDR3 is 14 amino acids. The CDR3: CASSPLSGAYEQYF. For the CDR3, the DNA is TGTGCCAGCAGTCCCTTGTCGGGAGCCTACGAGCAGTACTTC.

The chain carries TRBV28 and TRBJ2-1; D is possibly TRBD1 (5 bases). With 6 bases removed from V and 1 base from J, the gap between germline ends came to 16 bases. The CDR3 contains 16 residues. Germline CDR1 reads MDHEN; CDR2 reads SYDVKM. The CDR3: CASSPGPATSYNEQFF. The DNA for the CDR3 is TGTGCCAGCAGCCCAGGGCCTGCCACTTCCTACAATGAGCAGTTCTTC.

The CDR3 bases are TGTGCCAGCAGTGGCAGGGACATTCAGTACTTC. It yields the protein CASSGRDIQYF. The V call is TRBV6-1, the J call TRBJ2-4; TRBD1 might be the D (5 bases). Germline lookup yields CDR1 MNHNS and CDR2 SASEGT. The CDR3 is made up of 11 amino acids. V was clipped by 4 bases and J by 8 bases, with 6 bases between them.

The chain carries TRBV2 and TRBJ1-5; the D gene is possibly TRBD1 (5 bases). V shed 8 bases and J shed 3 bases, with 11 bases lying between them. Germline CDR1 SNHLY, CDR2 FYNNEI. The CDR3 has 13 residues. CDR3 loop: CASHGGDNQPQHF. The CDR3 coding sequence is TGTGCCAGCCACGGGGGGGACAATCAGCCCCAGCATTTT.

The J gene is TRBJ2-1, the V gene TRBV13, with no clear D. The CDR3 has 13 residues. V was pared by 0 bases and J by 4 bases, with 4 bases between. Germline V gene data show CDR1 as PRHDT and CDR2 as FYEKMQ (reference sequence). The CDR3 nucleotides read TGTGCCAGCAGCTTAGGACTTTACAATGAGCAGTTCTTC. Amino acid sequence: CASSLGLYNEQFF.

With regard to this clone: With a far larger clone one base away, a read error is the likely cause. At the DNA level, this CDR3 is encoded by other sequences in the same sample as well. As DNA, the CDR3 is TGTGCCAGCAGCCCTGGCTACAATGAGCAGTTCTTC. This translates into CASSPGYNEQFF. The chain joins TRBV27 to TRBJ2-1; D not resolved. The germline gives CDR1 MNHEY, CDR2 SMNVEV (reference sequence). Trimming left V 6 bases short and J 3 bases short, with 6 bases between. The CDR3 runs 12 residues.

V is TRBV7-3 and J is TRBJ2-1; 8 bases agree with TRBD1. Germline lookup yields CDR1 SGHTA and CDR2 FQGTGA. The ends lost 4 bases at V and 2 bases at J; junction bases unmatched: 7. CDR3 length: 16 residues. CDR3 region: CASSSKPGQAYNEQFF. CDR3 bases: TGTGCCAGCAGCTCAAAACCGGGACAGGCCTACAATGAGCAGTTCTTC.

This chain connects TRBV4-1 to TRBJ2-2; no reliable D call. Germline CDR1 reads MGHRA; CDR2 reads YSYEKL. V lost 4 bases, J lost 6 bases, and 12 bases lay in between. This CDR3 has 14 amino acids. In DNA form, the CDR3 reads TGCGCCAGCAGCCCCCCTACCTGGGCCGGGGAGCTGTTTTTT. This translates into CASSPPTWAGELFF.

The chain employs TRBV6-5 and TRBJ2-3, with 8 bases fitting TRBD1. The CDR3 runs 12 residues. V shed 5 bases, J shed 9 bases, and the junction held 4 bases outside the gene matches. Germline V lookup: CDR1 MNHEY, CDR2 SVGAGI. The CDR3 loop reads CASSPDRATQYF. In nucleotides, the CDR3 is TGTGCCAGCAGTCCGGACAGGGCCACGCAGTATTTT.

This clone was picked up one time. The chain couples TRBV28 to TRBJ2-1; D is possibly TRBD2 (5 bases). Germline V CDR1 and CDR2: MDHEN, SYDVKM. The V end was cut by 1 base, the J end by 8 bases, with 12 bases between. The CDR3 length is 14 residues. CDR3: CASSLLDSWDEQFF. CDR3 DNA: TGTGCCAGCAGTTTATTGGACTCGTGGGATGAGCAGTTCTTC.

The chain couples TRBV7-9 to TRBJ2-5; 12 bases are a match to TRBD2. Per germline, CDR1 SEHNR and CDR2 FQNEAQ (reference sequence). The V and J ends lost 5 bases and 7 bases, in that order; junction bases with no gene match: 8. CDR3 length: 15 residues. Here the CDR3 DNA reads TGTGCCAGCAGCCCGGGACTAGCGGGTCTCGGGACCCAGTACTTC. Amino acids: CASSPGLAGLGTQYF.

This chain links TRBV19 with TRBJ2-7, with 7 bases fitting TRBD1. The CDR3 sequence is 13 residues long. CDR1 LNHDA and CDR2 SQIVND come from the germline V gene (reference sequence). With V trimmed by 4 bases and J by 3 bases, 3 bases remained unmatched. CDR3 in amino acids: CASSTTGNYEQYF. The CDR3 DNA sequence: TGTGCCAGTAGTACGACAGGGAACTACGAGCAGTACTTC.

The chain has TRBV7-9 and TRBJ2-7; D may correspond to TRBD1 or TRBD2 (6 bases each). V lost 6 bases and J 5 bases, leaving 17 bases between the germline ends. The CDR3 totals 14 residues. Germline V gene data show CDR1 as SEHNR and CDR2 as FQNEAQ (reference sequence). CDR3 coding DNA: TGTGCCAGCAGGGGCCGGGGGCAGGTCGACGAGCAGTACTTC. It translates to CASRGRGQVDEQYF.

J is TRBJ2-1 and V is TRBV25-1; TRBD1 is a possible D gene (5 bases). V lost 7 bases and J 4 bases, leaving 11 bases between the germline ends. The germline V gene has CDR1 MGHDK and CDR2 SYGVNS. There are 13 residues in the CDR3. Here the CDR3 reads CASIPQGYNEQFF. The DNA of the CDR3 is TGTGCCAGCATTCCCCAGGGTTACAATGAGCAGTTCTTC.